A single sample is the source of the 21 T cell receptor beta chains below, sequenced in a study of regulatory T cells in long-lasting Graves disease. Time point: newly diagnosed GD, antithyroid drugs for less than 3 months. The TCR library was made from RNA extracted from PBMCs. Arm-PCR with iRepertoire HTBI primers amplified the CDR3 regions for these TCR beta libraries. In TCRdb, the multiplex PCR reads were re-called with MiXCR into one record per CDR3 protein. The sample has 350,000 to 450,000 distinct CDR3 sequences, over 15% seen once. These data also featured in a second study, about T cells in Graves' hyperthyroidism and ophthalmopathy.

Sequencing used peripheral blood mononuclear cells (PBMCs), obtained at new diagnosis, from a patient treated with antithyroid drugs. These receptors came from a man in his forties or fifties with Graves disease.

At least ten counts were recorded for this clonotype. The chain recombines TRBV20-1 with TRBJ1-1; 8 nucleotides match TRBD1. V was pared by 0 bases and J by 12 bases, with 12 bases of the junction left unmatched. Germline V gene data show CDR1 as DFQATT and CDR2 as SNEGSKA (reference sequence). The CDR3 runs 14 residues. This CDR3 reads CSARERTGWSLTFF. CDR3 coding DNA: TGCAGTGCTAGAGAGCGGACAGGGTGGAGTTTAACTTTCTTT.

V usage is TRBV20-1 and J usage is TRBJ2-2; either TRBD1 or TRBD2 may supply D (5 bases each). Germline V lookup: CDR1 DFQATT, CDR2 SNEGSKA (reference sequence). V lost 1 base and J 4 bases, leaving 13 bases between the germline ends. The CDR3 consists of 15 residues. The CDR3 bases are TGCAGTGCTAGAGTCGGGGCCGGCGGCACCGGGGAGCTGTTTTTT. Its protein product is CSARVGAGGTGELFF.

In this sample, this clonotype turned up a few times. CDR3 coding DNA: TGTGCCAGCAGCGTAGCAGGTCGGGGGGGCCATGAGCAGTTCTTC. Its protein is CASSVAGRGGHEQFF. The chain couples TRBV9 to TRBJ2-1; 8 positions match TRBD2. V shed 0 bases and J 8 bases; nucleotides not matched to a gene: 7. The CDR3 sequence is 15 residues long. CDR1 SGDLS and CDR2 YYNGEE come from the germline V gene.

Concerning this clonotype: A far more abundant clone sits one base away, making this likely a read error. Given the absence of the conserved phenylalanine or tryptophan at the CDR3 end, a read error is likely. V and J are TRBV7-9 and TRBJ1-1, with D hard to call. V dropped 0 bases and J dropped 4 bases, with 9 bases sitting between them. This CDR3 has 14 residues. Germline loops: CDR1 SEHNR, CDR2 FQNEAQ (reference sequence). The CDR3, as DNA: TGTGCCAGCAGCTTAGCCCTAGTTCCCACTGAAGCTTTCCTT. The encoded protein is CASSLALVPTEAFL.

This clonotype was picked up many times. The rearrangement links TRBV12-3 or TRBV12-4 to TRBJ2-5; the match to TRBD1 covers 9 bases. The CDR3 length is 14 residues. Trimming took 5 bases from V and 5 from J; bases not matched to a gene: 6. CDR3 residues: CASSRTGGAETQYF. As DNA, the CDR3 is TGTGCCAGCAGTCGTACAGGGGGCGCGGAGACCCAGTACTTC.

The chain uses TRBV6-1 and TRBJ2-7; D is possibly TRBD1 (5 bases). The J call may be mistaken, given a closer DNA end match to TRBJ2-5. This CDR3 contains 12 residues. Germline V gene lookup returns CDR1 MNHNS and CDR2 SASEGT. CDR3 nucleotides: TGTGCCAGCAATTCCAGGGAAGGGACCCAGTACTTC. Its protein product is CASNSREGTQYF.

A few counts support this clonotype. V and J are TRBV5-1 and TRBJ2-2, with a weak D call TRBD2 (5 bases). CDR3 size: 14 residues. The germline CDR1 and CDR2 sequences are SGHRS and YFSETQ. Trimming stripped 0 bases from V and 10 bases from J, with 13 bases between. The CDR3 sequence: CASSLAIRGEELFF. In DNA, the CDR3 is TGCGCCAGCAGCTTGGCAATCCGGGGTGAGGAGCTGTTTTTT.

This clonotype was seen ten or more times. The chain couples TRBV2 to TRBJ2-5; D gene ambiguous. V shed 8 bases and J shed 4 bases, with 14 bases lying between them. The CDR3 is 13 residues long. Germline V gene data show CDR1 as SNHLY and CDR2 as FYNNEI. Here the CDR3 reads CASRSAFGETQYF. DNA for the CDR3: TGTGCCAGCCGATCAGCATTTGGAGAGACCCAGTACTTC. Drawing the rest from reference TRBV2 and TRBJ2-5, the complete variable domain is EPEVTQTPSHQVTQMGQEVILRCVPISNHLYFYWYRQILGQKVEFLVSFYNNEISEKSEIFDDQFSVERPDGSNFTLKIRSTKLEDSAMYFCASRSAFGETQYFGPGTRLLVL.

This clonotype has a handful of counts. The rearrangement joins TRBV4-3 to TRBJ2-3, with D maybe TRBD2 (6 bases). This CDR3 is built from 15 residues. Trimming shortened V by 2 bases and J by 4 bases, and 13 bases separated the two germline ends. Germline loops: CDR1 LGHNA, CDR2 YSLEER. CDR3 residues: CASSQSGGRSDTQYF. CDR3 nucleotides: TGCGCCAGCAGCCAAAGTGGGGGGAGGTCAGATACGCAGTATTTT.

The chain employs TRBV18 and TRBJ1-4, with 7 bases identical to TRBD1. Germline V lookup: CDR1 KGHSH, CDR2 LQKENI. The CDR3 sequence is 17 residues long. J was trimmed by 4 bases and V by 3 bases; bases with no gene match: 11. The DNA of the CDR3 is TGTGCCAGCTCACCCGGACAGGCGTCCTCTGGTAATGAAAAACTGTTTTTT. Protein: CASSPGQASSGNEKLFF.

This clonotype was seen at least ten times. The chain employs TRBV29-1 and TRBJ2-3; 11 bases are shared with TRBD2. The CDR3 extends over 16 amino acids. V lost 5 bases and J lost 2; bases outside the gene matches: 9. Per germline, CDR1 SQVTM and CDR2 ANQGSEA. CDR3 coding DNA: TGCAGCGTTCTAAGGACTAGCGGGCATTTCACAGATACGCAGTATTTT. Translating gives CSVLRTSGHFTDTQYF.

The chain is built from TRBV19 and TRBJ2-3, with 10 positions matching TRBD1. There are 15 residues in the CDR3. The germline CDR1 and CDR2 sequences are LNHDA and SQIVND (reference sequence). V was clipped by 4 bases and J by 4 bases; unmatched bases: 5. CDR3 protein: CASSRDRGIADTQYF. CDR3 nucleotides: TGTGCCAGTAGTAGGGACAGGGGAATTGCAGATACGCAGTATTTT.

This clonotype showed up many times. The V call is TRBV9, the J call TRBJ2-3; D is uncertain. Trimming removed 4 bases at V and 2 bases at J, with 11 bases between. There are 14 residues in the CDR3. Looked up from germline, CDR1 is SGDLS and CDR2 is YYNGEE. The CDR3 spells CASSPGVTTDTQYF. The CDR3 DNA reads TGTGCCAGCAGCCCAGGAGTCACCACAGATACGCAGTATTTT.

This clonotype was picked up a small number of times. The CDR3 DNA reads TGTGCCAGCAGGGTAAGCTCTGCCACTGAAGCTTTCTTT. Its translation is CASRVSSATEAFF. The gene calls are TRBV6-2 or TRBV6-3 and TRBJ1-1; D unclear. Deletions cut 6 bases from V and 4 bases from J, with 12 bases between. Germline CDR1 MNHEY, CDR2 SVGEGT. CDR3 length: 13 amino acids.

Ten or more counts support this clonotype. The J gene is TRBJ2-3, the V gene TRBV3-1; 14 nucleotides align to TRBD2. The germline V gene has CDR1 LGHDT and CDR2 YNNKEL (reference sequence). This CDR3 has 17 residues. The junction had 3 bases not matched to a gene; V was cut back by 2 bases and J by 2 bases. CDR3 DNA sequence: TGTGCCAGCAGCCAAATGGGACTAGCGGGGGACACAGATACGCAGTATTTT. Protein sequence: CASSQMGLAGDTDTQYF.

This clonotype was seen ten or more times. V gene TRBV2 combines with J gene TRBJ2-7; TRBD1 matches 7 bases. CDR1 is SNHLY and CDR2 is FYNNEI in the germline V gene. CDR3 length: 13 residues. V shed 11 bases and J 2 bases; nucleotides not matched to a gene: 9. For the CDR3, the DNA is TGTGCCTCCGGGGACAGACCTCCCTACGAGCAGTACTTC. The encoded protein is CASGDRPPYEQYF.

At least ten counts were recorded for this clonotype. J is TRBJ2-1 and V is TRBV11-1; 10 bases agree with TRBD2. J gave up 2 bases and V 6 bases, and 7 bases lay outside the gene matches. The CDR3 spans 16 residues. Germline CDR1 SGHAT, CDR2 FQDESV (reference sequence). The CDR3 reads CASSHLAGAAYNEQFF. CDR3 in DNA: TGTGCCAGCAGTCACCTAGCGGGGGCCGCCTACAATGAGCAGTTCTTC.

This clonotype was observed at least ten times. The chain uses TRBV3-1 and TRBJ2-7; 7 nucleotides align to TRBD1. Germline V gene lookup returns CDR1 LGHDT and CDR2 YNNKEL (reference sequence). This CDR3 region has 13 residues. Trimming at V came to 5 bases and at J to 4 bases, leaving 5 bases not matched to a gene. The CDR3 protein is CASSNTGVYEQYF. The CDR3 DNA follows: TGTGCCAGCAGCAACACAGGGGTATACGAGCAGTACTTC.

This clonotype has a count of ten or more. The CDR3 region is CATSRDEAGPSEQYF. CDR3 DNA: TGTGCCACCAGCAGAGATGAGGCAGGGCCCTCCGAGCAGTACTTC. The V gene is TRBV15, the J gene TRBJ2-7, with D perhaps matching TRBD1 (5 bases). The CDR3 runs to 15 residues. Germline CDR1 LNHNV, CDR2 YYDKDF (reference sequence). The V gene lost 0 bases and the J gene lost 6 bases, with 15 bases spanning the gap.

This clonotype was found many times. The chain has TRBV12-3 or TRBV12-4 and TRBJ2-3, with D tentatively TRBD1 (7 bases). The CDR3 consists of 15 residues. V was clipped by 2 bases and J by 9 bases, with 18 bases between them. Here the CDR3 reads CASSLPGGGGMTQYF. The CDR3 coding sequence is TGTGCCAGCAGTTTACCCGGAGGAGGGGGCATGACGCAGTATTTT.

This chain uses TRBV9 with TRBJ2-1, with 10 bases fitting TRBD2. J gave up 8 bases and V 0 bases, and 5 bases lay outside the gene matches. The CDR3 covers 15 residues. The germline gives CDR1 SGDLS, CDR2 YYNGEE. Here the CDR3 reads CASSVAAGGTDEQFF. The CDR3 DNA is TGTGCCAGCAGCGTAGCAGCGGGGGGGACCGATGAGCAGTTCTTC.